These 18 T cell receptor beta chains were all obtained from the same sample, sequenced in a study of neurological immune-mediated disorders. TCRdb processed the 5' RACE reads anew with MiXCR; each CDR3 protein has one entry. The sample lists 55,000 to 60,000 distinct CDR3 sequences, 3% to 4.5% occurring once. Sequences were obtained from PBMCs. These receptors originate from a woman in her twenties or thirties with multiple sclerosis.

This clonotype was counted at least ten times. Germline and junction disagree at one end, which may indicate a read error. The J gene is TRBJ2-1, the V gene TRBV7-7; no reliable D call. The CDR3 runs 15 residues. Germline CDR1 and CDR2: SSHAT and FNYEAQ (reference sequence). CDR3 in amino acids: CASSPSPIPYNEQFF. The CDR3 region has the DNA TGTGCTAGCAGCCCATCTCCAATCCCGTACAATGAGCAGTTCTTC.

In its sample, this clonotype was seen many times. The chain recombines TRBV20-1 with TRBJ2-3; D uncertain. Germline assignment: CDR1 DFQATT and CDR2 SNEGSKA (reference sequence). The ends were cut back, 8 bases at V and 1 base at J, with 10 bases in the middle. CDR3 length equals 12 residues. Written as DNA, the CDR3 is TGCAGTAATTCCCTACGCACAGATACGCAGTATTTT. This gives the protein CSNSLRTDTQYF.

This clonotype was observed at least ten times. This chain joins TRBV7-2 and TRBJ2-7, with D tentatively TRBD1 or TRBD2 (6 bases each). The CDR3 totals 15 residues. Trimming removed 4 bases from V and 5 bases from J, with 18 bases in between. Per germline, CDR1 SGHTA and CDR2 FQGNSA. CDR3 sequence: CASSSSGGGRNEQYF. The CDR3 bases are TGTGCCAGCAGCTCGAGCGGAGGGGGTCGGAACGAGCAGTACTTC.

This clonotype has a count of ten or more. The rearrangement links TRBV10-3 to TRBJ2-1; a possible D gene is TRBD2 (6 bases). CDR1 is ENHRY and CDR2 is SYGVKD in the germline V gene. CDR3 size: 16 residues. Trimming left V 4 bases short and J 7 bases short, with 20 bases between. CDR3 loop: CAISVNLHAGQNEQFF. The CDR3 DNA reads as TGTGCCATCAGTGTGAACTTGCATGCGGGGCAAAATGAGCAGTTCTTC.

In its sample, this clonotype was seen many times. CDR3 in amino acids: CAISESKGSPLHF. CDR3 bases: TGTGCCATCAGTGAGTCGAAGGGTTCACCCCTCCACTTT. The gene calls are TRBV10-3 and TRBJ1-6; no definite D call. This CDR3 region has 13 residues. Germline CDR1 and CDR2: ENHRY and SYGVKD. V was shortened by 0 bases and J by 9 bases, with 6 bases between the two germline ends.

This clonotype was recorded many times. The V and J genes are TRBV5-1 and TRBJ2-1; 12 nucleotides align to TRBD2. With 3 bases clipped from V and 9 bases from J, the junction kept 7 bases outside the gene matches. CDR3 length: 15 amino acids. CDR1 is SGHRS, CDR2 YFSETQ, per germline. The CDR3 sequence: CASSSGLAGVGEQFF. The DNA for the CDR3 is TGCGCCAGCAGCTCGGGACTAGCGGGCGTTGGTGAGCAGTTCTTC. Complete variable domain (other parts from reference TRBV5-1 and TRBJ2-1): KAGVTQTPRYLIKTRGQQVTLSCSPISGHRSVSWYQQTPGQGLQFLFEYFSETQRNKGNFPGRFSGRQFSNSRSEMNVSTLELGDSALYLCASSSGLAGVGEQFFGPGTRLTVL.

This clonotype was counted many times. J is TRBJ2-1 and V is TRBV20-1, with 12 bases fitting TRBD2. The CDR3 loop spans 17 amino acids. Trimming removed 3 bases from V and 0 bases from J; junction bases left unmatched: 6. CDR1 and CDR2 (germline): DFQATT, SNEGSKA (reference sequence). CDR3: CSARDASGRASYNEQFF. Written as DNA, the CDR3 is TGCAGTGCTAGGGATGCTAGCGGGAGGGCCTCCTACAATGAGCAGTTCTTC.

In this sample, this clonotype turned up many times. This chain joins TRBV20-1 and TRBJ2-7; 11 bases map to TRBD1. The CDR3 is made up of 14 amino acids. The germline gives CDR1 DFQATT, CDR2 SNEGSKA (reference sequence). V was pared by 3 bases and J by 5 bases, with 6 bases of the junction left unmatched. This CDR3 reads CSARRGTGGDEQYF. The CDR3 DNA is TGCAGTGCTAGGCGGGGGACAGGGGGTGACGAGCAGTACTTC.

The V call is TRBV5-1, the J call TRBJ1-2, with D maybe TRBD1 (6 bases). Germline values: CDR1 SGHRS, CDR2 YFSETQ. Trimming pared 1 base from V and 7 bases from J, leaving 14 bases between. The length of the CDR3 is 14 residues. The CDR3 reads CASSLPGGGFGYTF. In DNA form, the CDR3 reads TGCGCCAGCAGCTTGCCCGGGGGCGGATTTGGCTACACCTTC.

This clonotype has just a few counts. The chain uses TRBV20-1 and TRBJ1-2; D possibly corresponds to TRBD1 (5 bases). The CDR3 is 14 amino acids. Germline V lookup: CDR1 DFQATT, CDR2 SNEGSKA (reference sequence). CDR3 residues: CRPYPDRDRYGYTF. The CDR3 DNA follows: TGCAGACCCTACCCAGACAGAGACCGCTATGGCTACACCTTC.

This clonotype was seen repeatedly, ten times or more. This chain joins TRBV3-1 and TRBJ2-1; 8 bases fit TRBD1. This CDR3 is built from 14 residues. With 4 bases clipped from V and 9 bases from J, the junction kept 8 bases outside the gene matches. CDR1 is LGHDT and CDR2 is YNNKEL in the germline V gene (reference sequence). The CDR3 DNA follows: TGTGCCAGCAGCCTCGGCAGGGGGCAAAGTGAGCAGTTCTTC. As protein: CASSLGRGQSEQFF.

This clonotype was observed at least ten times. The CDR3 sequence is CASSARWRESTDTQYF. The CDR3 DNA follows: TGTGCCAGCAGCGCCCGTTGGCGGGAGAGCACAGATACGCAGTATTTT. The rearrangement uses TRBV7-2 and TRBJ2-3, with 7 bases identical to TRBD2. The CDR3 contains 16 residues. Germline loops: CDR1 SGHTA, CDR2 FQGNSA. After removal of 5 bases from V and 0 bases from J, the junction contained 8 bases not matched to a gene.

This clonotype was counted many times. V and J are TRBV5-1 and TRBJ2-1, with a possible D match to TRBD2 (5 bases). The V gene's germline CDR1 is SGHRS and CDR2 YFSETQ. The CDR3 is made up of 13 amino acids. The V and J ends lost 4 bases and 6 bases respectively, with 11 bases between them. This chain's CDR3 is CASSPPRGNEQFF. Here the CDR3 DNA reads TGCGCCAGCAGCCCCCCCCGGGGCAATGAGCAGTTCTTC.

Ten or more counts support this clonotype. The chain is built from TRBV15 and TRBJ2-7, with 9 nucleotides matching TRBD1. V was pared by 4 bases and J by 6 bases, with 7 bases of the junction left unmatched. Germline V gene lookup returns CDR1 LNHNV and CDR2 YYDKDF (reference sequence). This CDR3 is 14 amino acids long. The CDR3 DNA reads TGTGCCACCAGCAAAGGGACAGGGCTACTCGAGCAGTACTTC. This codes for CATSKGTGLLEQYF.

This clonotype was counted many times. The chain employs TRBV5-6 and TRBJ2-5; 8 bases map to TRBD1. Per germline, CDR1 SGHDT and CDR2 YYEEEE. J gave up 4 bases and V 1 base, and 6 bases lay outside the gene matches. CDR3 length: 15 residues. In nucleotides, the CDR3 is TGTGCCAGCAGCTTGTTAGATGACAGGGGAGAGACCCAGTACTTC. Its protein product is CASSLLDDRGETQYF.

This clonotype was counted many times. The gene calls are TRBV20-1 and TRBJ2-7; 8 nucleotides line up with TRBD1. This CDR3 region has 13 residues. CDR1 DFQATT and CDR2 SNEGSKA come from the germline V gene (reference sequence). V shed 3 bases, J shed 0 bases, and the junction held 1 base outside the gene matches. CDR3 coding DNA: TGCAGTGCTAGGGACAGGGTCTCCTACGAGCAGTACTTC. This encodes CSARDRVSYEQYF.

This clonotype was seen ten or more times. The CDR3 DNA is TGTGCCAGCAGCTTGAGGCCCAGGGGAAACACCATATATTTT. It specifies CASSLRPRGNTIYF. V is TRBV5-6 and J is TRBJ1-3; D is undetermined. V was trimmed by 1 base and J by 4 bases, leaving 9 bases between them. Germline values: CDR1 SGHDT, CDR2 YYEEEE. This CDR3 has 14 residues.

The chain joins TRBV29-1 to TRBJ1-1; tentative D call: TRBD1 (5 bases). CDR3 size: 14 residues. Germline V gives CDR1 SQVTM, CDR2 ANQGSEA. The germline V and J ends were trimmed by 2 bases and 1 base, with 11 bases remaining between them. The CDR3 reads CSVERDGTNTEAFF. In nucleotides, the CDR3 is TGCAGCGTTGAAAGGGACGGAACGAACACTGAAGCTTTCTTT.